Listed below are T cell receptor beta chains from one sample, sequenced in a study of control samples from healthy donors and cancer patients. Profiled with immunoSEQ multiplex PCR; TCRdb holds only in-frame clones, not every one. Of 100,000 to 150,000 clones in the sample, around nine tenths were seen once. Specimen: PBMCs. The receptors originated from a man aged 50 or older with head and neck cancer. The CDR3 runs from the conserved cysteine through the conserved F or W. D genes are given only for firm matches. Clone size, where shown, is once, few, many, or a class for clones that have expanded.

d_call j_call v_call clone_size cdr3_length cdr3_nt cdr3_aa
- TRBJ1-5 TRBV7-2 - 18 TGTGCCAGCAGCTTAGATTCGGTCAGGGCCGGCCTGAATCAGCCCCAGCATTTT CASSLDSVRAGLNQPQHF
- TRBJ1-1 TRBV6-6 - 12 TGTGCCAGTGACTCCCCGGGGCCCGAAGCTTTCTTT CASDSPGPEAFF
- TRBJ2-7 TRBV12-2 - 18 TGTGCAAGTCGCTTAGCGGTAGGTGAGGCGGGGGTACCTTACGAGCAGTACTTC CASRLAVGEAGVPYEQYF
- TRBJ1-1 TRBV5-4 - 13 TGTGCCAGCAGTCCTGGTTGGAACACTGAAGCTTTCTTT CASSPGWNTEAFF
- TRBJ1-2 TRBV9 - 14 TGTGCCAGCAGCGTGGACAGCCCTAACTATGGCTACACCTTC CASSVDSPNYGYTF
- TRBJ1-1 TRBV28 - 11 TGTGCCAGCCGGGAGAACACTGAAGCTTTCTTT CASRENTEAFF
- TRBJ1-5 TRBV19 - 14 TGTGCCAGTAGTCGGTACAGGACTGAGAGGCCCCAGCATTTT CASSRYRTERPQHF
TRBD1 TRBJ2-7 TRBV28 - 14 TGTGCCAGCAGGCCGGGGGGACAGGGGGGCGAGCAGTACTTC CASRPGGQGGEQYF
- TRBJ2-7 TRBV19 - 16 TGTGCCAGTAGTAGGGCTCGAGGGGGGAGCTCCTACGAGCAGTACTTC CASSRARGGSSYEQYF
- TRBJ1-5 TRBV19 once 14 TGTGCCAGTAGGGCCTCGGGGGGCCGACAGCCCCAGCATTTT CASRASGGRQPQHF
- TRBJ2-2 TRBV10-2 - 16 TGCGCCAGCGTGGCACCGGGACGTTTTAATCCCGGGGAGCTGTTTTTT CASVAPGRFNPGELFF
- TRBJ2-7 TRBV19 few 15 TGTGCCAGTAGTCTTGGGGGGACGCAAGCCTACGAGCAGTACTTC CASSLGGTQAYEQYF
TRBD1 TRBJ1-1 TRBV19 - 19 TGTGCCAGTAACCGAAGGGGGACAGGGTCTTTTAGCGTGAGCGCTGAAGCTTTCTTT CASNRRGTGSFSVSAEAFF
- TRBJ1-1 TRBV9 - 13 TGTGCCAGCAGCGCCATCGGACAGCGTGAAGCTTTCTTT CASSAIGQREAFF
- TRBJ2-5 TRBV7-2 - 16 TGTGCCAGCAGCTTTGGCCCTCGGAGCGGACAAGAGACCCAGTACTTC CASSFGPRSGQETQYF
TRBD1 TRBJ1-2 TRBV7-9 - 15 TGTGCCAGCAGCTTAGGATTGACAGGGCCCTATGGCTACACCTTC CASSLGLTGPYGYTF
TRBD2 TRBJ2-1 TRBV2 - 18 TGTGCCAGCAGAACCGGGACTAGCGGGGCAAGCTCCTACAATGAGCAGTTCTTC CASRTGTSGASSYNEQFF
TRBD1 TRBJ1-1 TRBV29-1 - 14 TGCAGCGTTGAATCCCTCCGACAGGGTGGGGAAGCTTTCTTT CSVESLRQGGEAFF
- TRBJ1-1 TRBV2 - 14 TGTGCCAGCCGGGACACCTTCCTCCGCACTGAAGCTTTCTTT CASRDTFLRTEAFF
- TRBJ2-1 TRBV28 - 12 TGTGCCAGCGGCTTGCCGAGCCATGAGCAGTTCTTC CASGLPSHEQFF
- TRBJ2-7 TRBV20-1 - 13 TGCAGTGCTAGTGCCAGAGAGCCGAGCGAGCAGTACTTC CSASAREPSEQYF
- TRBJ2-1 TRBV3-1/TRBV3-2 - 12 TGTGCCAGCAGCCAAGTTCAGTCGGGGCAGTTCTTC CASSQVQSGQFF
- TRBJ1-1 TRBV2 - 12 TGTGCCATCCGGGGGCGTGGCACTGAAGCTTTCTTT CAIRGRGTEAFF
- TRBJ1-1 TRBV27 - 13 TGTGCCAGCAGTTTGGTCGGGGGCACTGAAGCTTTCTTT CASSLVGGTEAFF
TRBD1 TRBJ2-5 TRBV6-6 - 15 TGTGCCAGCAGTTACGACAGGGGAGGCCAAGAGACCCAGTACTTC CASSYDRGGQETQYF
- TRBJ2-1 TRBV6-6 - 11 TGTGCCGTCGGCCGAAACAATGAGCAGTTCTTC CAVGRNNEQFF
TRBD1 TRBJ1-2 TRBV2 - 15 TGTGCCAGCAGTCCCGGACAGGGGACTGTCTATGGCTACACCTTC CASSPGQGTVYGYTF
- TRBJ1-5 TRBV18 - 15 TGTGCCAGCTCACCCGCCCCGGTACGCAATCAGCCCCAGCATTTT CASSPAPVRNQPQHF